The 7 T cell receptor beta chains below all came from one sample that was sequenced in a study of low-dose radiotherapy and immunotherapy resistance in tumors. Time point reported: after trial treatment. The treatment is: LDRT plus nivolumab, ipilimumab, low-dose cyclophosphamide and aspirin (RACIN trial). Alpha- and beta-chain coverage of first-strand cDNA came from TRAV- and TRBV-specific primers. The PCR that amplified TCRs ran for about 20 cycles, relying on a constant-region primer and a V-primer adapter. MiXCR was run by TCRdb on the reads, yielding one entry per CDR3 protein. The table includes about 58,000 distinct CDR3 sequences, roughly 23% detected once. The source was PBMCs, collected after low-dose radiotherapy plus immunotherapy. The receptors shown here come from a male donor with prostate cancer.

A few counts support this clonotype. The V gene is TRBV4-1, the J gene TRBJ2-5; possible D gene TRBD1, 5 bases. V lost 1 base and J lost 0, with 9 bases in between. The CDR3 is made up of 15 amino acids. CDR1 and CDR2 (germline): MGHRA, YSYEKL. CDR3 protein: CASSQAGIYQETQYF. The CDR3 DNA sequence: TGCGCCAGCAGCCAAGCAGGGATCTACCAAGAGACCCAGTACTTC.

This clonotype was observed many times. This rearrangement joins TRBV6-2 or TRBV6-3 to TRBJ2-1; 12 positions agree with TRBD2. CDR1 and CDR2 from the germline V gene are MNHEY and SVGEGT. This CDR3 comprises 16 residues. Unmatched junction bases numbered 6, after V lost 5 bases and J lost 4 bases. The chain's CDR3 is CASSEPSGRGYNEQFF. The CDR3 nucleotides read TGTGCCAGCAGTGAACCTAGCGGGAGGGGTTACAATGAGCAGTTCTTC.

This clonotype occurred many times. The rearrangement uses TRBV7-3 and TRBJ2-3, with D possibly being TRBD1 (7 bases). CDR1 is SGHTA, CDR2 FQGTGA, per germline. The CDR3 spans 15 residues. V was trimmed by 8 bases and J by 0 bases, leaving 15 bases between them. The CDR3 reads CASAEGTASTDTQYF. The CDR3 nucleotides read TGTGCCAGCGCGGAGGGGACAGCGAGCACAGATACGCAGTATTTT.

At least ten counts were recorded for this clonotype. This chain uses TRBV9 with TRBJ2-7; 9 bases are a match to TRBD2. CDR1 and CDR2 from the germline V gene are SGDLS and YYNGEE. J lost 3 bases, V lost 0 bases, and 4 bases had no gene match. The CDR3 is made up of 15 amino acids. The CDR3 region has the DNA TGTGCCAGCAGCGTAGCTAGCGGGAACCACTACGAGCAGTACTTC. It yields the protein CASSVASGNHYEQYF.

CDR3 sequence: CASSYKGFGQPQHF. CDR3 nucleotides: TGTGCCAGCAGTTATAAGGGCTTTGGCCAGCCCCAGCATTTT. The genes are TRBV6-2 or TRBV6-3 and TRBJ1-5; D is uncertain. Trimming removed 3 bases from V and 7 bases from J, with 13 bases in between. The germline gives CDR1 MNHEY, CDR2 SVGEGT. The CDR3 has 14 amino acids.

This clonotype was picked up many times. The rearrangement joins TRBV20-1 to TRBJ1-6, with D perhaps TRBD1 (5 bases). Looked up from germline, CDR1 is DFQATT and CDR2 is SNEGSKA (reference sequence). V gave up 6 bases and J gave up 7 bases, with 16 bases separating them. The CDR3 runs 14 residues. The CDR3 loop is CSARPGPLNSPLHF. DNA for the CDR3: TGCAGTGCCCGCCCGGGACCACTAAATTCACCCCTCCACTTT.

Details on this clonotype: A far larger clone is one nucleotide away, so this likely arose from a read error. The chain uses TRBV6-8 and TRBJ2-7, with 12 bases that match TRBD2. Germline values: CDR1 MNHGY, CDR2 SAAAGT. The CDR3 is made up of 15 amino acids. This CDR3 reads CVSSERLAGGDEQYF. The CDR3 DNA reads as TGTGTCAGCAGTGAACGGCTAGCGGGGGGGGACGAGCAGTACTTC.